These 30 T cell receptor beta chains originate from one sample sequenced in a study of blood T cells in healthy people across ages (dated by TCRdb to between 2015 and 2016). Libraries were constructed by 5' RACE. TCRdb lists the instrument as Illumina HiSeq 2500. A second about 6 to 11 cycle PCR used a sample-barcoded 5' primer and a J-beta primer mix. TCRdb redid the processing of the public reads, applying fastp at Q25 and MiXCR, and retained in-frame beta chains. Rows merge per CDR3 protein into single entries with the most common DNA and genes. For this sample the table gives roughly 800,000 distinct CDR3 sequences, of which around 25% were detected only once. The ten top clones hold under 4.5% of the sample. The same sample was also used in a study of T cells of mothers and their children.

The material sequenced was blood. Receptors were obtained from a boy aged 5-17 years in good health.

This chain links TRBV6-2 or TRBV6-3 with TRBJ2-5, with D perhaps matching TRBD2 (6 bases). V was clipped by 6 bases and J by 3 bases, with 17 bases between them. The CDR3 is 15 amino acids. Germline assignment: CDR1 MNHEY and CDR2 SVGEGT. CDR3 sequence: CASRTTRGIEETQYF. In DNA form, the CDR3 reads TGTGCCAGCAGGACCACGCGGGGTATCGAAGAGACCCAGTACTTC.

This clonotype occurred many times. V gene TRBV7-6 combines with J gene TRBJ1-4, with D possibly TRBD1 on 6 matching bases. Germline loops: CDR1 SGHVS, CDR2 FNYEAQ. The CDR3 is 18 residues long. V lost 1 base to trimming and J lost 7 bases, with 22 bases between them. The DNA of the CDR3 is TGTGCCAGCAGCTTAGTGGGGGACACCTCCGCCGGGGTTGAAAAACTGTTTTTT. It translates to CASSLVGDTSAGVEKLFF.

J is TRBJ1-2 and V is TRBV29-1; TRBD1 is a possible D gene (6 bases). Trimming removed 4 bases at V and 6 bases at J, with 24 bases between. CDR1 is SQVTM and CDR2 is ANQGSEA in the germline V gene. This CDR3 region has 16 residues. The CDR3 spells CSVVWYSGALNDGYTF. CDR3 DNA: TGCAGCGTTGTCTGGTATTCGGGGGCTCTAAACGATGGCTACACCTTC.

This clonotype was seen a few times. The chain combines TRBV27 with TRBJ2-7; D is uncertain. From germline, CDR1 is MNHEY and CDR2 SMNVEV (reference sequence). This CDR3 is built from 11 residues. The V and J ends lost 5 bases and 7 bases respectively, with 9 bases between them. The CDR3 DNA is TGTGCCAGCAGTCACTCGGGTGAGCAGTACTTC. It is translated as CASSHSGEQYF.

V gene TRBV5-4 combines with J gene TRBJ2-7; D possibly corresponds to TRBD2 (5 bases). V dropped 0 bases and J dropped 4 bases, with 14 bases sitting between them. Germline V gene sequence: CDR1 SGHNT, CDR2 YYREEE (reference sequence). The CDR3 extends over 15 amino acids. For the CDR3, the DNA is TGTGCCAGCAGCTTGGGGAATACGGGGATATACGAGCAGTACTTC. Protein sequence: CASSLGNTGIYEQYF.

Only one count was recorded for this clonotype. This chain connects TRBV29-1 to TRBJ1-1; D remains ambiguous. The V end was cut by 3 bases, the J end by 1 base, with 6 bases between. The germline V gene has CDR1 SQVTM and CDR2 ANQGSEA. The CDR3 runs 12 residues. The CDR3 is CSVEEGNTEAFF. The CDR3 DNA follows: TGCAGCGTTGAGGAGGGGAACACTGAAGCTTTCTTT.

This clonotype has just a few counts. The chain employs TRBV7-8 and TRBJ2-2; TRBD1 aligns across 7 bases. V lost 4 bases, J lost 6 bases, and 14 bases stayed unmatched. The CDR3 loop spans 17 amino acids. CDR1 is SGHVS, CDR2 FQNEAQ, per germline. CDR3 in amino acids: CASSSMNRGIGSGELFF. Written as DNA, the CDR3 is TGTGCCAGCAGCTCCATGAACAGGGGTATTGGCTCCGGGGAGCTGTTTTTT.

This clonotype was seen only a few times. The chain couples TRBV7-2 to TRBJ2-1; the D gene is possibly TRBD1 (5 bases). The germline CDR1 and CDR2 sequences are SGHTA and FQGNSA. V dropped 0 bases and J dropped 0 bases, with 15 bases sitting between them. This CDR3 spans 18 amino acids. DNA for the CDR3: TGTGCCAGCAGCTTAGCGCCAAGGGGTCAATCCTCCTACAATGAGCAGTTCTTC. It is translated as CASSLAPRGQSSYNEQFF.

Written as DNA, the CDR3 is TGTGCCAGCAGTCTCCAGGGCTATCTTTCCTACGAGCAGTACTTC. As protein: CASSLQGYLSYEQYF. The chain recombines TRBV27 with TRBJ2-7, with a weak D call TRBD1 (5 bases). CDR3 length equals 15 residues. Per the germline V gene, CDR1 is MNHEY and CDR2 is SMNVEV (reference sequence). The V end was cut by 5 bases, the J end by 1 base, with 15 bases between.

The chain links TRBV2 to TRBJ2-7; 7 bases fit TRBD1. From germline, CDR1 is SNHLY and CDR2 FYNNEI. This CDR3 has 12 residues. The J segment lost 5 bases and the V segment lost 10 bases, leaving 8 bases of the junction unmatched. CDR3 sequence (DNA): TGTGCCACCACAGGGGTTTCCCACGAGCAGTACTTC. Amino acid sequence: CATTGVSHEQYF.

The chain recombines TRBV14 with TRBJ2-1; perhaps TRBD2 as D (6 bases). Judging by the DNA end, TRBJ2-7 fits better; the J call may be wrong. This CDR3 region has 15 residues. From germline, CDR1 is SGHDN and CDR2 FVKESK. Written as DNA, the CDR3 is TGTGCCAGCAGCCAAACTGGGGGGTTCTCCACCGAGCAGTACTTC. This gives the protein CASSQTGGFSTEQYF.

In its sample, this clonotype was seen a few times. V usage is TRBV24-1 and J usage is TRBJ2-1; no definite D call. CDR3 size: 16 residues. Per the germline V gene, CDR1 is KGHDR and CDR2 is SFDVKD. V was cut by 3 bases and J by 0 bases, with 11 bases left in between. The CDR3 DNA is TGTGCCACCAGTGATAATCAAGCAGGCTCCTACAATGAGCAGTTCTTC. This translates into CATSDNQAGSYNEQFF.

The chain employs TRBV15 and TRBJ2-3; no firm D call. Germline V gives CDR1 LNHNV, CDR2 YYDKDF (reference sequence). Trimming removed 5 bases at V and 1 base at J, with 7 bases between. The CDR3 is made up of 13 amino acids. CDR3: CATSADGTDTQYF. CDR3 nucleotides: TGTGCCACCAGCGCTGACGGCACAGATACGCAGTATTTT. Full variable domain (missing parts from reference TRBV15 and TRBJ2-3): DAMVIQNPRYQVTQFGKPVTLSCSQTLNHNVMYWYQQKSSQAPKLLFHYYDKDFNNEADTPDNFQSRRPNTSFCFLDIRSPGLGDTAMYLCATSADGTDTQYFGPGTRLTVL.

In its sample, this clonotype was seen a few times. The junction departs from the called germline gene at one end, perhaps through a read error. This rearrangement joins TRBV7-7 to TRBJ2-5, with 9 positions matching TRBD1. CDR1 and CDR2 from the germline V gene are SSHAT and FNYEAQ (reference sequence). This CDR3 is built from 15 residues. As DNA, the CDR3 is TGTGCTAGCAGCGCGGACAGGGGAAGTTTCGAGACCCAGTACTTC. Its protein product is CASSADRGSFETQYF.

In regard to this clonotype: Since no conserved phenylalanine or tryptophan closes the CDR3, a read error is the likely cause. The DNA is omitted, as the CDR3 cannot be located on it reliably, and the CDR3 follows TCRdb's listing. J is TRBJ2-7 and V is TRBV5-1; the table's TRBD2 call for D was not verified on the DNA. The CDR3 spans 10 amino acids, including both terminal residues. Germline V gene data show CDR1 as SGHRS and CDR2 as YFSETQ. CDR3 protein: CASSLQMRTL.

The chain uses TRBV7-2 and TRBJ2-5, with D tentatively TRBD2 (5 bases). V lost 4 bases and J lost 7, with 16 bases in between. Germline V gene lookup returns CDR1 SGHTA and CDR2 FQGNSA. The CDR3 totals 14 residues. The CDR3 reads CASSSQPLAGTQYF. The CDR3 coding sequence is TGTGCCAGCAGCTCCCAACCTCTCGCGGGGACCCAGTACTTC.

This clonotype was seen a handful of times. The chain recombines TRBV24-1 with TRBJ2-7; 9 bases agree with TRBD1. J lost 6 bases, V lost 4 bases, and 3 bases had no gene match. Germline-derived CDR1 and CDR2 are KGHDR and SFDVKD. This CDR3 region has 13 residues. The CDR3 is CATSEDRGGEQYF. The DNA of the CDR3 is TGTGCCACCAGTGAGGACAGGGGTGGCGAGCAGTACTTC.

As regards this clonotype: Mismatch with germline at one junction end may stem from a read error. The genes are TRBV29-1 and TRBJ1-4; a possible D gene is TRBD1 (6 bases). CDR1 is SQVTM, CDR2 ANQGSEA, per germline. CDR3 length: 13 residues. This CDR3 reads CSARQAGNEKLLF. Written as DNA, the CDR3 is TGCAGCGCCCGACAGGCCGGCAATGAAAAACTGCTTTTT. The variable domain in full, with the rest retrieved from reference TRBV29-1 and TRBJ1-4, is SAVISQKPSRDICQRGTSLTIQCQVDSQVTMMFWYRQQPGQSLTLIATANQGSEATYESGFVIDKFPISRPNLTFSTLTVSNMSPEDSSIYLCSARQAGNEKLLFGSGTQLSVL.

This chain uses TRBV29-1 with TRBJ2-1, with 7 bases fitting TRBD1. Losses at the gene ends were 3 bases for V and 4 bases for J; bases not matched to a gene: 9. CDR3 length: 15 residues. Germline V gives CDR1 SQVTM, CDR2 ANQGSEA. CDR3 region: CSVEGTAVLYNEQFF. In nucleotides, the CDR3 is TGCAGCGTTGAGGGGACAGCCGTCCTTTACAATGAGCAGTTCTTC.

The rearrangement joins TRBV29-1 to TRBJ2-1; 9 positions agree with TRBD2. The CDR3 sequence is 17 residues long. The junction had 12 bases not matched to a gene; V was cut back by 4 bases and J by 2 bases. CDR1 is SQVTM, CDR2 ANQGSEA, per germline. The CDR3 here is CSVGRLAEGAPYNEQFF. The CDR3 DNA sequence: TGCAGCGTTGGACGACTAGCGGAGGGGGCTCCCTACAATGAGCAGTTCTTC.

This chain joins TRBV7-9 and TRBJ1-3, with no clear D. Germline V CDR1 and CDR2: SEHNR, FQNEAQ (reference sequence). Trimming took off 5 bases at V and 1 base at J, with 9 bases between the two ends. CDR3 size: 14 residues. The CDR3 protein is CASSPPSSGNTIYF. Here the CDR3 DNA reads TGTGCCAGCAGCCCCCCATCATCTGGAAACACCATATATTTT.

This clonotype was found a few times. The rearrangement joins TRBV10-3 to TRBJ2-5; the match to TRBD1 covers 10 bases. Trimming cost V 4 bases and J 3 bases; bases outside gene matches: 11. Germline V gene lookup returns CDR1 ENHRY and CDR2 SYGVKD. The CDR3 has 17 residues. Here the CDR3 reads CAISGPPRDRGKETQYF. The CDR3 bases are TGTGCCATCAGTGGACCACCCCGGGACAGGGGAAAAGAGACCCAGTACTTC.

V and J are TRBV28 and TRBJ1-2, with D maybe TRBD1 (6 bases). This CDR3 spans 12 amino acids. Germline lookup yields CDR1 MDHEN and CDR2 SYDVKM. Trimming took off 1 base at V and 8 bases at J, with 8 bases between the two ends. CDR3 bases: TGTGCCAGCAGTTTATTACAGGGCGGCTACACCTTC. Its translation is CASSLLQGGYTF.

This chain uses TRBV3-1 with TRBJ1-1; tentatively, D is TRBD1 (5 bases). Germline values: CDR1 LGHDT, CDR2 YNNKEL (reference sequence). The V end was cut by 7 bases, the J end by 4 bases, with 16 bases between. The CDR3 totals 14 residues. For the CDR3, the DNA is TGTGCCAGCACTCAGCAGGGACTGGGCACTGAAGCTTTCTTT. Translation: CASTQQGLGTEAFF.

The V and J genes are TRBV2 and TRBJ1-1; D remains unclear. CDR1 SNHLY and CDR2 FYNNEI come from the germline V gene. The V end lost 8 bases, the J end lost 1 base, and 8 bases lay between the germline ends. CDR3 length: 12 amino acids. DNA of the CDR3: TGTGCCAGCTTAAGGAGGAACACTGAAGCTTTCTTT. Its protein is CASLRRNTEAFF.

The CDR3 sequence is CASSHLPSAYEQYF. The CDR3, as DNA: TGCGCCAGCAGCCATCTACCCTCGGCATACGAGCAGTACTTC. The V gene is TRBV5-1, the J gene TRBJ2-7, with no clear D. V lost 4 bases and J 4 bases, leaving 15 bases between the germline ends. This CDR3 spans 14 amino acids. Per the germline V gene, CDR1 is SGHRS and CDR2 is YFSETQ.

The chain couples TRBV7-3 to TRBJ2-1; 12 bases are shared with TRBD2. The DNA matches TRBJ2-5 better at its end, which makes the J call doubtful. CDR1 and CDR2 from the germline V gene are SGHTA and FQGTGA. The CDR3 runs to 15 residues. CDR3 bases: TGTGCCAGCAGTATGACTAGCGGGAGTGGGGAGACCCAGTACTTC. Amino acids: CASSMTSGSGETQYF.

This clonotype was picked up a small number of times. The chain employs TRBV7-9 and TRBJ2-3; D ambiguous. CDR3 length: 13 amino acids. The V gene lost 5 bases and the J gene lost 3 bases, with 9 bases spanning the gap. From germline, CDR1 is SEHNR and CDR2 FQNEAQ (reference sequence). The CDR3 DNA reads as TGTGCCAGCAGCCCTAAAGAAACAGATACGCAGTATTTT. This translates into CASSPKETDTQYF.

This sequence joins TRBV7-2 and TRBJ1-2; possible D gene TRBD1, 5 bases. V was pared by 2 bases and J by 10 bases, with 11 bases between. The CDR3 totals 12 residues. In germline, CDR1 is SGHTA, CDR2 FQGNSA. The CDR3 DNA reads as TGTGCCAGCAGCTTAATAGGGGAGGCCTACACCTTC. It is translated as CASSLIGEAYTF.

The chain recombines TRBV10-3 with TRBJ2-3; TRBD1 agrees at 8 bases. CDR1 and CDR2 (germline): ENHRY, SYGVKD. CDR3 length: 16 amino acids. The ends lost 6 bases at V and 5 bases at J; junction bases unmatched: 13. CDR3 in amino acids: CAISAPGQGREDTQYF. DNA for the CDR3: TGTGCCATCAGCGCCCCCGGACAGGGTCGAGAAGATACGCAGTATTTT.